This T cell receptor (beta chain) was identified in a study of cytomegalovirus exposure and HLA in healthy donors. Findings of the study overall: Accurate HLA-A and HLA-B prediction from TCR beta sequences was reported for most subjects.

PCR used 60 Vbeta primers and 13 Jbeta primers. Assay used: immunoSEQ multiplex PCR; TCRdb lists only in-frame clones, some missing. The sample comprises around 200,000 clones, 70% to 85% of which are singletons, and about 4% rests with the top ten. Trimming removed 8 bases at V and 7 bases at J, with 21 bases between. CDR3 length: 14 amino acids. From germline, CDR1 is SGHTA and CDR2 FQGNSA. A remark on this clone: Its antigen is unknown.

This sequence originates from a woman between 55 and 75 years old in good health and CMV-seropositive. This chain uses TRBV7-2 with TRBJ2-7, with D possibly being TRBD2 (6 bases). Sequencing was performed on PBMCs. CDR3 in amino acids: CASCGAAGSGEQYF. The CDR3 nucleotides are TGTGCCAGCTGTGGGGCAGCGGGCAGCGGGGAGCAGTACTTC.